Listed below are T cell receptor beta chains from one sample, sequenced in a study of identical twins. TCRdb recomputed calls from the 5' RACE reads with MiXCR, one row per CDR3 protein. The table lists around 1.7 million distinct CDR3 sequences, under 35% of them singletons. Sample: cord blood. These receptors originate from a newborn girl in good health. Both conserved end residues are part of each CDR3.

CDR3	V	J
CASSEQGATYEQYF	TRBV2	TRBJ2-7
CASSQEGFSSGRANEQFF	TRBV4-2	TRBJ2-1
CASSFVGEIGGETQYF	TRBV13	TRBJ2-5
CASSSKSSYEQYF	TRBV11-2	TRBJ2-7
CRPGQSSTDTQYF	TRBV20-1	TRBJ2-3
CAIMKGLAEHTDTQYF	TRBV10-3	TRBJ2-3
CASSLGTSGRSGEQFF	TRBV5-1	TRBJ2-1
CASSLGTSWDEQYF	TRBV7-2	-
CAISEGGVGSSYNSPLHF	TRBV10-3	TRBJ1-6
CSARYPTLSETQYF	TRBV20-1	TRBJ2-5
CSAFRTDSNYGYTF	TRBV20-1	TRBJ1-2
CASSPTRYSSYEQFF	TRBV7-8	TRBJ2-1
CASSERGEEKLFF	TRBV6-1	TRBJ1-4
CASSLQTHTGELFF	TRBV5-1	TRBJ2-2
CASSASGQGIYEQYF	TRBV25-1	TRBJ2-7
CASSQTAPYQETQYF	TRBV4-2	TRBJ2-5
CASSLEQGEAFF	TRBV5-6	TRBJ1-1
CASSLSSGEGNEQFF	TRBV5-1	TRBJ2-1
CASSLGRGFGTEAFF	TRBV27	TRBJ1-1
CSAIGPSGNEQYF	TRBV20-1	TRBJ2-5
CASSVSASGGYEQYF	TRBV5-1	TRBJ2-7
CASSQVPPGQGRPTEAFF	TRBV4-1	TRBJ1-1
CASSPFPGLAANEQFF	TRBV4-1	TRBJ2-1
CASSQDGTGEEETQYF	TRBV4-2	TRBJ2-5
CSARTGGANQPQHF	TRBV20-1	TRBJ1-5
CASHEGGLYNEQFF	TRBV5-1	TRBJ2-1
CASSTSLPQETQYF	TRBV13	TRBJ2-5